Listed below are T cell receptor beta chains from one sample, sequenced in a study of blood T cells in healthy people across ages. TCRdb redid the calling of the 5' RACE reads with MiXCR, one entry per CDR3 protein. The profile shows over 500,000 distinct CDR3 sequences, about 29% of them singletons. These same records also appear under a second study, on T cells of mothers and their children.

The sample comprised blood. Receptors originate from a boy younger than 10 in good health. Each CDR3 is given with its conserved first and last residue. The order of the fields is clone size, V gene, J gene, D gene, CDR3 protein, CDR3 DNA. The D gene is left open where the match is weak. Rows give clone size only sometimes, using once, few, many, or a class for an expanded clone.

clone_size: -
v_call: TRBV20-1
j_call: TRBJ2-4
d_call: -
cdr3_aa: CSPVGPLAKNIQYF
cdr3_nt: TGCAGTCCGGTAGGGCCCTTAGCCAAAAACATTCAGTACTTC

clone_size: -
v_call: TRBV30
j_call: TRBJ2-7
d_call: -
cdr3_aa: CAWSVLRRGASGYEQYF
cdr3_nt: TGTGCCTGGAGTGTACTAAGGAGGGGGGCTAGCGGCTACGAGCAGTACTTC

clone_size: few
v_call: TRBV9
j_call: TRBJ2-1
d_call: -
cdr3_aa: CASSVGQFNEQFF
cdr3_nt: TGTGCCAGCAGCGTAGGACAGTTCAATGAGCAGTTCTTC

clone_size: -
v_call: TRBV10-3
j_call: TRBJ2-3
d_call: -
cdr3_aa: CAISDGPSSDTQYF
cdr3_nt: TGTGCCATCAGTGATGGGCCGTCCTCCGATACGCAGTATTTT

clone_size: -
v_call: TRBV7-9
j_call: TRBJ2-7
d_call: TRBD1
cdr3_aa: CASSSWTGNEQYF
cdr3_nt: TGTGCCAGCAGCTCATGGACAGGGAACGAGCAGTACTTC

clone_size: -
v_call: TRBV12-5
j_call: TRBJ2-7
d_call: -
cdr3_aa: CASGLGAYEQYF
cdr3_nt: TGTGCTAGTGGTTTAGGTGCCTACGAGCAGTACTTC

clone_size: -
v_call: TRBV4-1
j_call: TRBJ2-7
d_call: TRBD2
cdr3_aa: CASSLGERGYEQYF
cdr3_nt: TGCGCCAGCAGCCTGGGGGAGCGGGGCTACGAGCAGTACTTC

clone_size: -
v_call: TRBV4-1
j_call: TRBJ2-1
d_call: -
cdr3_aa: CASSQWSAGHNEQFF
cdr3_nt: TGCGCCAGCAGCCAATGGTCGGCAGGGCACAATGAGCAGTTCTTC

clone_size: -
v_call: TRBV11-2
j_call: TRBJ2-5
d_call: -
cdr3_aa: CASSLWDSRRETQYF
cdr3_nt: TGTGCCAGCAGCCTTTGGGACTCGCGGCGGGAGACCCAGTACTTC

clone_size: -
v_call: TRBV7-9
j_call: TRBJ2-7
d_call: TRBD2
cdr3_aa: CASSPPGGFLYEQYF
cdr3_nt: TGTGCCAGCAGCCCCCCGGGGGGGTTCTTGTACGAGCAGTACTTC

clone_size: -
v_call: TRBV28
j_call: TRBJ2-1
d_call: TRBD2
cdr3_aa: CASSPGTSTWAEQFF
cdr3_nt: TGTGCCAGCAGTCCTGGGACTAGCACTTGGGCTGAGCAGTTCTTC

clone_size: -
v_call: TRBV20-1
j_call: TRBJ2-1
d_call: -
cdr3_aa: CSARARHRLPNEQFF
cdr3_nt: TGCAGTGCTAGAGCACGGCACAGACTTCCCAATGAGCAGTTCTTC

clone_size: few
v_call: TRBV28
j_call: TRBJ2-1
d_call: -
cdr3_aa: CASSLGASGTYNEQFF
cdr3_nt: TGTGCCAGCAGTTTAGGAGCCAGCGGAACCTACAATGAGCAGTTCTTC

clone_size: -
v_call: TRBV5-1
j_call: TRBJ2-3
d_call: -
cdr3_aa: CASSLEGASTDTQYF
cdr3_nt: TGCGCCAGCAGCTTGGAGGGAGCGAGCACAGATACGCAGTATTTT

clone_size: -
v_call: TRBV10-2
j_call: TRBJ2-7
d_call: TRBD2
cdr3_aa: CASSDWTSGPYEQYF
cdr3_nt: TGCGCCAGCAGTGACTGGACTAGCGGTCCCTACGAGCAGTACTTC

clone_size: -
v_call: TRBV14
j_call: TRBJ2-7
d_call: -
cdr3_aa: CASSQVPGPYGQYF
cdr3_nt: TGTGCCAGCAGCCAAGTTCCAGGACCCTACGGGCAGTACTTC

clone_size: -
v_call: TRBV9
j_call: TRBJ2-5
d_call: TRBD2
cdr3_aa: CASSLISTSGGQETQYF
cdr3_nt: TGTGCCAGCAGCCTAATCTCAACTAGCGGGGGACAAGAGACCCAGTACTTC

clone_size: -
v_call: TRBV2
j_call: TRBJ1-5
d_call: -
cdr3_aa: CASSAGRGNQPQHF
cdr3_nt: TGTGCCAGCAGTGCCGGCAGGGGCAATCAGCCCCAGCATTTT

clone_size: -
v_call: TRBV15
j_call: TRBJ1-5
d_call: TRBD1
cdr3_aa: CATSRPGGAGQPQHF
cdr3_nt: TGTGCCACCAGCAGACCAGGGGGCGCGGGGCAGCCCCAGCATTTT

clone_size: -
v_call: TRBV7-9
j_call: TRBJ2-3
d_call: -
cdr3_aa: CASRHKNTDTQYF
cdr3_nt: TGTGCCAGCAGGCATAAGAACACAGATACGCAGTATTTT

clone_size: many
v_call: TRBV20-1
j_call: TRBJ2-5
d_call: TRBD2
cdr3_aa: CSARDRVLAQETQYF
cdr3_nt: TGCAGTGCTAGAGATCGGGTACTAGCGCAGGAGACCCAGTACTTC

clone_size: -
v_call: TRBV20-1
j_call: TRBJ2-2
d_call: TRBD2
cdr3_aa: CSARTSENTGELFF
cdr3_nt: TGCAGTGCGAGGACTAGCGAGAACACCGGGGAGCTGTTTTTT

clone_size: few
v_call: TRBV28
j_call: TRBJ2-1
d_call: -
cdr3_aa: CASSGENEQFF
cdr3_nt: TGTGCCAGCAGTGGGGAGAATGAGCAGTTCTTC